The clone carrying this T cell receptor (beta chain) is termed medium-sized (0.01 to 0.1%). The antigen remains undetermined. This CDR3 contains 15 residues. J gave up 3 bases and V 5 bases, and 8 bases lay outside the gene matches. Per germline, CDR1 SGHTA and CDR2 FQGNSA. The study, taken as a whole, reports: Larger-cohort validation covered only one TCR beta V-J rearrangement. Greatest tumor Treg TCR overlap was with tumor naive CD4+ cells.

One entry per CDR3 protein, called by TCRdb with MiXCR from the 5' RACE reads. The sample records 20,000 to 25,000 distinct CDR3 sequences, more than 30% being singletons. Sequencing was performed on tumor-infiltrating naive CD4+ T cells sorted from the breast tumor. Subset: naive CD4+ T cells, CD4+CD45RA+CD25-. The clonotype comes from a female donor with breast cancer. The chain uses TRBV7-2 and TRBJ2-7, with 9 nucleotides matching TRBD1. CDR3 sequence: CASSPTVGQGYEQYF. DNA of the CDR3: TGTGCCAGCAGCCCCACCGTGGGACAGGGCTACGAGCAGTACTTC.